One sample yielded the 20 T cell receptor beta chains listed below, sequenced in a study of CD8+ T cells in alopecia areata. As to treatment: oral pan-JAK inhibitor, 5-10 mg twice daily. RNA extraction and reverse transcription yielded cDNA as sequencing template. Profiling relied on immunoSEQ multiplex PCR, and the TCRdb table lists in-frame clones only, not all of them. Of some 200,000 clones detected, less than 45% appear once; the ten largest clones hold over 2%. Source: CD4+ T cells sorted from blood, taken around week 36, from a patient treated with tofacitinib. The receptor set was obtained from a human donor with alopecia areata.

The chain carries TRBV19 and TRBJ1-2; D is unresolved. CDR1 and CDR2 from the germline V gene are LNHDA and SQIVND (reference sequence). Trimming shortened V by 7 bases and J by 4 bases, and 16 bases separated the two germline ends. This CDR3 is 14 amino acids long. In nucleotides, the CDR3 is TGTGCCAGTACCCCCTTGGGCGGCGGCTATGGCTACACCTTC. This translates into CASTPLGGGYGYTF.

This sequence joins TRBV7-2 and TRBJ2-1; D may match TRBD1 or TRBD2 (5 bases each). The ends were cut back, 5 bases at V and 3 bases at J, with 14 bases in the middle. Germline V gives CDR1 SGHTA, CDR2 FQGNSA. The CDR3 totals 15 residues. The chain's CDR3 is CASSRRERGYNEQFF. The CDR3 DNA reads as TGTGCCAGCAGCCGTAGGGAGAGGGGCTACAATGAGCAGTTCTTC. The whole variable domain, filled in from reference TRBV7-2 and TRBJ2-1, reads GAGVSQSPSNKVTEKGKDVELRCDPISGHTALYWYRQSLGQGLEFLIYFQGNSAPDKSGLPSDRFSAERTGGSVSTLTIQRTQQEDSAVYLCASSRRERGYNEQFFGPGTRLTVL.

This clone was counted a few times. The chain recombines TRBV19 with TRBJ2-6; maybe TRBD1 (6 bases). The germline gives CDR1 LNHDA, CDR2 SQIVND (reference sequence). Deletions cut 3 bases from V and 1 base from J, with 10 bases between. The CDR3 consists of 16 residues. CDR3 sequence reads: CASSISQGSGANVLTF. The CDR3 DNA reads TGTGCCAGTAGTATCTCCCAGGGGTCTGGGGCCAACGTCCTGACTTTC.

This clone has more than one count but fewer than ten. The genes are TRBV4-3 and TRBJ2-7; perhaps TRBD1 as D (6 bases). CDR3 size: 14 residues. With 4 bases removed from V and 2 bases from J, the gap between germline ends came to 12 bases. Germline V gene lookup returns CDR1 LGHNA and CDR2 YSLEER. CDR3 bases: TGCGCCAGCAGCCGAGGGACATCGACCTACGAGCAGTACTTC. Residues: CASSRGTSTYEQYF.

This clone turned up a few times. The chain links TRBV10-2 to TRBJ2-5, with 9 nucleotides matching TRBD1. Germline values: CDR1 WSHSY, CDR2 SAAADI. The J segment lost 4 bases and the V segment lost 10 bases, leaving 10 bases of the junction unmatched. This CDR3 is built from 14 residues. CDR3 coding DNA: TGCGCCACCTCCGGGACAGGGTGGCGAGAGACCCAGTACTTC. Residues: CATSGTGWRETQYF.

The table lists this clone with a count of one. V and J are TRBV7-9 and TRBJ2-1, with TRBD2 matching over 7 bases. The CDR3 length is 12 residues. Trimming took 5 bases from V and 13 from J; bases not matched to a gene: 8. The V gene's germline CDR1 is SEHNR and CDR2 FQNEAQ (reference sequence). The CDR3 region is CASSASGKDQFF. CDR3 DNA sequence: TGTGCCAGCAGCGCTAGCGGAAAAGACCAGTTCTTC.

The chain joins TRBV11-2 to TRBJ1-5, with a tentative D call TRBD1 (5 bases). Germline-derived CDR1 and CDR2 are SGHAT and FQNNGV. The length of the CDR3 is 13 residues. V was trimmed by 5 bases and J by 4 bases, leaving 9 bases between them. The CDR3 loop is CASSARENQPQHF. In DNA form, the CDR3 reads TGTGCCAGCAGCGCCAGGGAGAATCAGCCCCAGCATTTT.

The rearrangement joins TRBV2 to TRBJ1-1, with D uncertain. CDR1 is SNHLY, CDR2 FYNNEI, per germline. The CDR3 length is 12 residues. V lost 5 bases and J lost 4, with 8 bases in between. This CDR3 is CASSLTSTEAFF. Here the CDR3 DNA reads TGTGCCAGCAGTTTAACATCCACTGAAGCTTTCTTT.

This clone showed up just a few times. The chain has TRBV7-8 and TRBJ2-3; no reliable D call. Trimming took off 1 base at V and 4 bases at J, with 6 bases between the two ends. The CDR3 loop spans 13 amino acids. Germline lookup yields CDR1 SGHVS and CDR2 FQNEAQ. Here the CDR3 DNA reads TGTGCCAGCAGCTTAGAGAACCCAGATACGCAGTATTTT. This gives the protein CASSLENPDTQYF.

The rearrangement links TRBV19 to TRBJ1-5; no reliable D call. Trimming removed 6 bases at V and 2 bases at J, with 14 bases between. Per the germline V gene, CDR1 is LNHDA and CDR2 is SQIVND (reference sequence). The CDR3 loop spans 15 amino acids. The CDR3 is CASSPIELGNQPQHF. The CDR3, as DNA: TGTGCCAGTAGCCCGATTGAGTTGGGCAATCAGCCCCAGCATTTT.

This chain connects TRBV10-3 to TRBJ2-5; 9 positions match TRBD2. The CDR3 is 15 amino acids. From germline, CDR1 is ENHRY and CDR2 SYGVKD. The V segment lost 5 bases and the J segment 4 bases; nucleotides outside the gene matches: 8. For the CDR3, the DNA is TGTGCCATCAGTATAGCGGGAGAGGGGGGAGAGACCCAGTACTTC. It specifies CAISIAGEGGETQYF.

The chain couples TRBV29-1 to TRBJ2-1; 9 bases agree with TRBD1. The CDR3 is made up of 18 amino acids. Germline CDR1 and CDR2: SQVTM and ANQGSEA. J gave up 1 base and V 4 bases, and 14 bases lay outside the gene matches. For the CDR3, the DNA is TGCAGCGTTGCCACGCCCGGGACAGGGATCTCTTCCTACAATGAGCAGTTCTTC. Translated, it gives CSVATPGTGISSYNEQFF.

The J gene is TRBJ2-7, the V gene TRBV18, with 7 bases aligning to TRBD2. The J segment lost 5 bases and the V segment lost 3 bases, leaving 10 bases of the junction unmatched. Germline loops: CDR1 KGHSH, CDR2 LQKENI. This CDR3 contains 15 residues. The CDR3 reads CASSPGAGARDEQYF. CDR3 bases: TGTGCCAGCTCACCTGGGGCGGGAGCGCGAGACGAGCAGTACTTC. Full variable domain (rest looked up from reference TRBV18 and TRBJ2-7): NAGVMQNPRHLVRRRGQEARLRCSPMKGHSHVYWYRQLPEEGLKFMVYLQKENIIDESGMPKERFSAEFPKEGPSILRIQQVVRGDSAAYFCASSPGAGARDEQYFGPGTRLTVT.

This clone appeared a few times. The chain joins TRBV6-5 to TRBJ2-3, with no clear D. Germline V CDR1 and CDR2: MNHEY, SVGAGI. V was clipped by 2 bases and J by 1 base, with 7 bases between them. CDR3 length: 14 amino acids. The CDR3 protein is CASSYGDRTDTQYF. The CDR3, as DNA: TGTGCCAGCAGTTACGGCGATCGCACAGATACGCAGTATTTT.

The sample holds a few counts of this clone. V and J are TRBV7-9 and TRBJ1-2, with D unclear. The V gene lost 2 bases and the J gene lost 6 bases, with 10 bases spanning the gap. The CDR3 sequence is 13 residues long. Germline lookup yields CDR1 SEHNR and CDR2 FQNEAQ (reference sequence). Written as DNA, the CDR3 is TGTGCCAGCAGCTTAATGGGCAGTAATGGCTACACCTTC. Amino acid sequence: CASSLMGSNGYTF. Complete variable domain (other parts from reference TRBV7-9 and TRBJ1-2): DTGVSQNPRHKITKRGQNVTFRCDPISEHNRLYWYRQTLGQGPEFLTYFQNEAQLEKSRLLSDRFSAERPKGSFSTLEIQRTEQGDSAMYLCASSLMGSNGYTFGSGTRLTVV.

The chain uses TRBV18 and TRBJ2-7; the match to TRBD2 covers 7 bases. The CDR3 totals 14 residues. The V gene end was trimmed by 3 bases and the J gene end by 6 bases; junction bases not matched to a gene: 8. Germline V gives CDR1 KGHSH, CDR2 LQKENI. The CDR3, as DNA: TGTGCCAGCTCACCGGCCGCGGGAGTCCCCGAGCAGTACTTC. This sequence encodes CASSPAAGVPEQYF.

The chain is built from TRBV28 and TRBJ2-7, with 7 bases identical to TRBD1. The CDR3 is 14 amino acids. V shed 4 bases, J shed 2 bases, and the junction held 5 bases outside the gene matches. The germline gives CDR1 MDHEN, CDR2 SYDVKM. The CDR3 DNA reads as TGTGCCAGCAGTTCCCGACAGGGAACCTACGAGCAGTACTTC. Its translation: CASSSRQGTYEQYF. The complete variable domain, with remaining parts taken from reference TRBV28 and TRBJ2-7, reads DVKVTQSSRYLVKRTGEKVFLECVQDMDHENMFWYRQDPGLGLRLIYFSYDVKMKEKGDIPEGYSVSREKKERFSLILESASTNQTSMYLCASSSRQGTYEQYFGPGTRLTVT.

The chain carries TRBV7-2 and TRBJ2-5; weak D call: TRBD2 (6 bases). Trimming pared 1 base from V and 4 bases from J, leaving 13 bases between. The CDR3 has 15 amino acids. Germline assignment: CDR1 SGHTA and CDR2 FQGNSA. The CDR3 sequence is CASSLGLVEGETQYF. CDR3 bases: TGTGCCAGCAGCTTAGGGTTGGTGGAGGGAGAGACCCAGTACTTC.

The V gene is TRBV29-1, the J gene TRBJ2-5; either TRBD1 or TRBD2 may supply D (5 bases each). This CDR3 comprises 13 residues. Per the germline V gene, CDR1 is SQVTM and CDR2 is ANQGSEA. The V and J ends lost 6 bases and 5 bases respectively, with 16 bases between them. This CDR3 reads CSVTPPGRETQYF. As DNA, the CDR3 is TGCAGCGTGACCCCTCCGGGACGGGAGACCCAGTACTTC.

V is TRBV5-1 and J is TRBJ1-4; TRBD1 might be the D (6 bases). The length of the CDR3 is 17 residues. Germline V gene data show CDR1 as SGHRS and CDR2 as YFSETQ. Trimming removed 1 base at V and 8 bases at J, with 21 bases between. In DNA form, the CDR3 reads TGCGCCAGCAGCTTGTCCGCATGGACAGATACCGGGGAAAAACTGTTTTTT. Residues: CASSLSAWTDTGEKLFF.